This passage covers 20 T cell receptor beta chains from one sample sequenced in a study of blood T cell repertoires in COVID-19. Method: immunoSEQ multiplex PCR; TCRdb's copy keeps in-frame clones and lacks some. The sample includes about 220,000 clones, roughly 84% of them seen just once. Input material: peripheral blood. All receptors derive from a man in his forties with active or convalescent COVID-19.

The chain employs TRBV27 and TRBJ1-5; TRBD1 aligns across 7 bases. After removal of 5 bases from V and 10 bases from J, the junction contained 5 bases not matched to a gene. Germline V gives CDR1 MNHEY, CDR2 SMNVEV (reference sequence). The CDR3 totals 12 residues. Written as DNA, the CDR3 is TGTGCCAGCAGTGCAAGACAGGGTCCCCAGCATTTT. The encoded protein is CASSARQGPQHF.

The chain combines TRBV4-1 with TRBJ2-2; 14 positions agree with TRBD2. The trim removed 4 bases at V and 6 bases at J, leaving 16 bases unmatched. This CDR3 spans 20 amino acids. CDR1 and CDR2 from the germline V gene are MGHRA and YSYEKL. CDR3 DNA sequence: TGCGCCAGCAGCCGAACCATGGCCGGGACTAGCGGGAGTAAGTCCGGGGAGCTGTTTTTT. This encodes CASSRTMAGTSGSKSGELFF.

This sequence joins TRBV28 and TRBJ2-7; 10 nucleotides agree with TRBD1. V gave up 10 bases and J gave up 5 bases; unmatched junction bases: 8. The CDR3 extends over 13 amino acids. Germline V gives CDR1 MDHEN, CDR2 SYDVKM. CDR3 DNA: TGTGCCACCTTCGGGACAGGGGAACACGAGCAGTACTTC. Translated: CATFGTGEHEQYF.

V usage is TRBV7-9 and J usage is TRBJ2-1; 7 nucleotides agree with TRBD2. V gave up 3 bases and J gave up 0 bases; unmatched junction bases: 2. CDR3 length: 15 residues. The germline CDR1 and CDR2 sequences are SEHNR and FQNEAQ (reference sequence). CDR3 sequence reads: CASSLWGGSYNEQFF. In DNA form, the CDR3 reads TGTGCCAGCAGCTTGTGGGGGGGCTCCTACAATGAGCAGTTCTTC.

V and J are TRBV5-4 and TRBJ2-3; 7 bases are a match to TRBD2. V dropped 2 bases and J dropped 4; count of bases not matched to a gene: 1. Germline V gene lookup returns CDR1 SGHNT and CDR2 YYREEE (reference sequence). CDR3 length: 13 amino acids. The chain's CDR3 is CASSFGGADTQYF. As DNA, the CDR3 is TGTGCCAGCAGCTTTGGGGGGGCAGATACGCAGTATTTT.

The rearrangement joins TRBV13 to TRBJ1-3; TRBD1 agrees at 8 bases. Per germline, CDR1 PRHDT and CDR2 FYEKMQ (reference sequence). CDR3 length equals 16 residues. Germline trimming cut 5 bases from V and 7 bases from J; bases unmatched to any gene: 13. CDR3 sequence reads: CASSDSLDRVNNTIYF. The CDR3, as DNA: TGTGCCAGCAGCGACTCTCTGGACAGGGTAAATAACACCATATATTTT.

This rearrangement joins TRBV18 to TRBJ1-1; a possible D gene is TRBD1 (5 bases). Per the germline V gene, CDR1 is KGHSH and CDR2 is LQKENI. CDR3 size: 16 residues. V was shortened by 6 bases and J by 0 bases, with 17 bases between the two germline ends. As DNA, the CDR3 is TGTGCCAGCTCCCTGACCGGGGGACTTATGAACACTGAAGCTTTCTTT. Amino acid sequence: CASSLTGGLMNTEAFF.

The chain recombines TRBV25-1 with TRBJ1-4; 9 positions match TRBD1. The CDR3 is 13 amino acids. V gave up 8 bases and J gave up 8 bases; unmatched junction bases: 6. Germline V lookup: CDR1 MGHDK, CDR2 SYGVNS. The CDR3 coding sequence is TGTGCCAGCGAGGGACAGGGTAGAGAAAAACTGTTTTTT. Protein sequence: CASEGQGREKLFF. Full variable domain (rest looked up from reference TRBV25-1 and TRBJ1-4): EADIYQTPRYLVIGTGKKITLECSQTMGHDKMYWYQQDPGMELHLIHYSYGVNSTEKGDLSSESTVSRIRTEHFPLTLESARPSHTSQYLCASEGQGREKLFFGSGTQLSVL.

CDR3 residues: CASSSAGRNSPLHF. CDR3 sequence (DNA): TGTGCCAGTAGTTCGGCAGGGAGGAATTCACCCCTCCACTTT. The chain recombines TRBV19 with TRBJ1-6; possibly TRBD1 for D (5 bases). There are 14 residues in the CDR3. V lost 5 bases and J lost 7, with 12 bases in between. Per the germline V gene, CDR1 is LNHDA and CDR2 is SQIVND (reference sequence).

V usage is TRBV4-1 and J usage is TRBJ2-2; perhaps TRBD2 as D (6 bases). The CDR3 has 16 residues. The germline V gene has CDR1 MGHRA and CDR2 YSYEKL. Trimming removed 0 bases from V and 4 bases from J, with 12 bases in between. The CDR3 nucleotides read TGCGCCAGCAGCCAAGATGTGGGACTGGTCACCGGGGAGCTGTTTTTT. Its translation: CASSQDVGLVTGELFF.

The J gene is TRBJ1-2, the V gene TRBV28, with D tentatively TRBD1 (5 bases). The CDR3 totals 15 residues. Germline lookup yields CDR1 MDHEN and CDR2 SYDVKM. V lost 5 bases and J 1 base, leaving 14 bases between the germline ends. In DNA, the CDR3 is TGTGCCAGCAGTCTCAACAGGTTCCTTAACTATGGCTACACCTTC. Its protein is CASSLNRFLNYGYTF.

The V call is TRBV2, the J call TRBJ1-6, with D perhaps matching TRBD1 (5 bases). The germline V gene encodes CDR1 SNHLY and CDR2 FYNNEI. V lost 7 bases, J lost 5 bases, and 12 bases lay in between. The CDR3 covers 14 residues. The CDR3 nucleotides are TGTGCCAGCAAGGACAATGCAAATAATTCACCCCTCCACTTT. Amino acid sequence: CASKDNANNSPLHF.

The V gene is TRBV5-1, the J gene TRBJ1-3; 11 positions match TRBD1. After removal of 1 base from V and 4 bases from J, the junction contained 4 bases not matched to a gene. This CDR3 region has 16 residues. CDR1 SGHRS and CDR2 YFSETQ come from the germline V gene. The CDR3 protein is CASSLSGTGGGNTIYF. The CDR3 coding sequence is TGCGCCAGCAGCTTGTCCGGGACAGGGGGAGGAAACACCATATATTTT.

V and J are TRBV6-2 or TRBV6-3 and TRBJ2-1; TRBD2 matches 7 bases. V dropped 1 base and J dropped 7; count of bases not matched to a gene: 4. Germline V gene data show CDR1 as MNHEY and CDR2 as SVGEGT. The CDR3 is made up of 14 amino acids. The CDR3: CASSYWRGLNEQFF. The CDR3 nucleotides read TGTGCCAGCAGTTACTGGCGGGGGTTGAATGAGCAGTTCTTC.

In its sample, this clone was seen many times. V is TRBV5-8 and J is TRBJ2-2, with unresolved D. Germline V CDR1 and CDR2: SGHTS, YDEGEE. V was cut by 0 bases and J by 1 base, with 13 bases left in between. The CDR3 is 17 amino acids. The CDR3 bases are TGTGCCAGCAGCTTGGTCTCGATCTCCGGGAACACCGGGGAGCTGTTTTTT. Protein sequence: CASSLVSISGNTGELFF.

The CDR3 DNA reads TGTGCCAGCAGCCAAATGGGGTGGCTAGCGGGCCTCTCCTACGAGCAGTACTTC. Protein sequence: CASSQMGWLAGLSYEQYF. This chain connects TRBV3-1 (or the pseudogene TRBV3-2) to TRBJ2-7; 8 bases are a match to TRBD2. The CDR3 totals 18 residues. The germline V gene encodes CDR1 LGHDT and CDR2 YNNKEL (reference sequence). V gave up 2 bases and J gave up 0 bases; unmatched junction bases: 12.

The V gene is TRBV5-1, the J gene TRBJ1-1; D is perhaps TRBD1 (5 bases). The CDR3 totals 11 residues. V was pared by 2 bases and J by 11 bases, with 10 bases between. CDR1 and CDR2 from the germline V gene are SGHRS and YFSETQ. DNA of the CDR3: TGCGCCAGCAGCTTCGGGGGGAATGCTTTCTTT. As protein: CASSFGGNAFF.

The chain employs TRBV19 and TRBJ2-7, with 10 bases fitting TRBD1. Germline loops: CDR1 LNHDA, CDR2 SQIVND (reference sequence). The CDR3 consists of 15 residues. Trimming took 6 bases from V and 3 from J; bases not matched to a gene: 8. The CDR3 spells CASRSPGQGIYEQYF. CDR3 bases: TGTGCCAGTAGGTCCCCGGGACAGGGGATCTACGAGCAGTACTTC.

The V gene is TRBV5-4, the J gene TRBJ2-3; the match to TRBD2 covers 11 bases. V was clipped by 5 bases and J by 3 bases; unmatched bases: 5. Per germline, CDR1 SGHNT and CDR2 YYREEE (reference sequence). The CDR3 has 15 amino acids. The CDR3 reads CASRGSSGRTDTQYF. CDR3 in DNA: TGTGCCAGCAGAGGGTCTAGCGGGAGGACAGATACGCAGTATTTT. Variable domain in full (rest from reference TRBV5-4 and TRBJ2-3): ETGVTQSPTHLIKTRGQQVTLRCSSQSGHNTVSWYQQALGQGPQFIFQYYREEENGRGNFPPRFSGLQFPNYSSELNVNALELDDSALYLCASRGSSGRTDTQYFGPGTRLTVL.

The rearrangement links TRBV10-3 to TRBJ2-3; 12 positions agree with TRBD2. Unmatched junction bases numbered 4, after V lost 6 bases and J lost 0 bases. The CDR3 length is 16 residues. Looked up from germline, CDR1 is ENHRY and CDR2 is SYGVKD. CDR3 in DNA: TGTGCCATCAGCCCTAGCGGGGGGGCCAGCACAGATACGCAGTATTTT. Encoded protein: CAISPSGGASTDTQYF.